These 5 T cell receptor beta chains originate from one sample sequenced in a study of blood T cell repertoires in COVID-19. Clones were read by immunoSEQ multiplex PCR, and TCRdb kept only the in-frame ones, dropping some. The sample has some 200,000 clones, around four fifths seen once. The source material was peripheral blood. These receptor sequences come from an elderly woman with active or convalescent COVID-19.

This clone has just one count. J is TRBJ2-7 and V is TRBV28, with 8 bases aligning to TRBD1. CDR1 and CDR2 (germline): MDHEN, SYDVKM. Trimming at V came to 4 bases and at J to 3 bases, leaving 11 bases not matched to a gene. The CDR3 totals 16 residues. This CDR3 is CASSSRTGLSLYEQYF. CDR3 bases: TGTGCCAGCAGTTCTCGGACAGGGCTTTCCCTCTACGAGCAGTACTTC.

This chain links TRBV3-1 (or the pseudogene TRBV3-2) with TRBJ1-3, with D tentatively TRBD1 (5 bases). The CDR3 is made up of 14 amino acids. Trimming took off 1 base at V and 1 base at J, with 5 bases between the two ends. Per the germline V gene, CDR1 is LGHDT and CDR2 is YNNKEL (reference sequence). The CDR3 DNA follows: TGTGCCAGCAGCCAAGCAGGGTCTGGAAACACCATATATTTT. This translates into CASSQAGSGNTIYF.

V gene TRBV9 combines with J gene TRBJ1-4; D is perhaps TRBD1 (5 bases). CDR3 size: 16 residues. Trimming removed 3 bases at V and 5 bases at J, with 17 bases between. Germline loops: CDR1 SGDLS, CDR2 YYNGEE. The CDR3 coding sequence is TGTGCCAGCAGCGAGGGAATTCGAAGGGGAAATGAAAAACTGTTTTTT. This translates into CASSEGIRRGNEKLFF.

J is TRBJ2-7 and V is TRBV27; 10 bases line up with TRBD2. The CDR3 runs to 14 residues. From germline, CDR1 is MNHEY and CDR2 SMNVEV (reference sequence). V shed 5 bases and J 6 bases; nucleotides not matched to a gene: 7. The DNA for the CDR3 is TGTGCCAGCAGTATGCTAGCGGGAGTACCCGAGCAGTACTTC. It encodes CASSMLAGVPEQYF.

This sequence joins TRBV19 and TRBJ2-6, with D unclear. Germline CDR1 LNHDA, CDR2 SQIVND (reference sequence). The V end lost 7 bases, the J end lost 0 bases, and 4 bases lay between the germline ends. The CDR3 sequence is 13 residues long. The CDR3: CASTNSGANVLTF. The CDR3 DNA is TGTGCCAGTACTAACTCTGGGGCCAACGTCCTGACTTTC.